These 13 T cell receptor beta chains share one sample of origin, sequenced in a study of neoadjuvant anti-PD-1 for oral cavity cancer (dated by TCRdb to about 2021). Library preparation employed the immunoSEQ multiplex PCR assay. Here the immuneACCESS table is served through TCRdb, limited to in-frame sequences with V and J called. Missing clones are a known gap in these copies; in checked studies unresolved V genes cover under half, and the rest lacks a known reason. The sample data list around 8,000 clones, and roughly 71% of these were observed just once. Jointly, the top ten make up under 3.5% of the sample. This specimen's time point label, per the study, means: after neoadjuvant nivolumab, at surgical resection. The input for sequencing was PBMCs, taken after nivolumab (anti-PD-1) treatment. The receptors derive from a person between 35 and 79 years old with oral cavity squamous cell carcinoma.

The V gene is TRBV7-6, the J gene TRBJ1-4; 7 nucleotides match TRBD1. This CDR3 spans 15 amino acids. The V and J ends lost 3 bases and 4 bases, in that order; junction bases with no gene match: 5. The germline gives CDR1 SGHVS, CDR2 FNYEAQ. CDR3 loop: CASSFGTADNEKLFF. CDR3 DNA: TGTGCCAGCAGCTTCGGGACAGCGGATAATGAAAAACTGTTTTTT. The full variable domain, rest sourced from reference TRBV7-6 and TRBJ1-4, is GAGVSQSPRYKVTKRGQDVALRCDPISGHVSLYWYRQALGQGPEFLTYFNYEAQQDKSGLPNDRFSAERPEGSISTLTIQRTEQRDSAMYRCASSFGTADNEKLFFGSGTQLSVL.

V gene TRBV4-2 combines with J gene TRBJ2-3, with TRBD2 matching 9 bases. From germline, CDR1 is LGHNA and CDR2 YNFKEQ. With 3 bases clipped from V and 0 bases from J, the junction kept 7 bases outside the gene matches. The CDR3 runs 17 residues. CDR3 coding DNA: TGTGCCAGCAGCCATGTTACTAGCGGGTCTAGCACAGATACGCAGTATTTT. Translating it yields CASSHVTSGSSTDTQYF.

V is TRBV7-2 and J is TRBJ2-7; the D is unclear. Per the germline V gene, CDR1 is SGHTA and CDR2 is FQGNSA. Trimming took off 4 bases at V and 2 bases at J, with 9 bases between the two ends. CDR3 length: 13 residues. CDR3 bases: TGTGCCAGCAGCTCGGACCCTCCCTACGAGCAGTACTTC. Protein sequence: CASSSDPPYEQYF.

This clone was seen a few times. The V call is TRBV2, the J call TRBJ1-6, with D maybe TRBD1 (6 bases). Germline V gene sequence: CDR1 SNHLY, CDR2 FYNNEI. CDR3 length: 15 amino acids. V was shortened by 10 bases and J by 8 bases, with 21 bases between the two germline ends. The CDR3 reads CATKRDTSQDSPLHF. CDR3 DNA sequence: TGTGCCACGAAGAGGGACACAAGTCAGGATTCACCCCTCCACTTT.

The rearrangement joins TRBV6-5 to TRBJ2-5, with unresolved D. V was cut by 0 bases and J by 5 bases, with 7 bases left in between. CDR1 and CDR2 from the germline V gene are MNHEY and SVGAGI. The CDR3 is 13 amino acids. The CDR3: CASSYSGRETQYF. In nucleotides, the CDR3 is TGTGCCAGCAGTTACTCGGGTCGTGAGACCCAGTACTTC.

The chain carries TRBV9 and TRBJ2-7; D is uncertain. CDR1 SGDLS and CDR2 YYNGEE come from the germline V gene. The CDR3 runs 14 residues. Trimming stripped 0 bases from V and 1 base from J, with 8 bases between. The CDR3 DNA is TGTGCCAGCAGCGTAGAGACTGGGTCCTACGAGCAGTACTTC. Amino acids: CASSVETGSYEQYF.

The gene calls are TRBV30 and TRBJ1-2; D not resolved. The length of the CDR3 is 14 residues. Looked up from germline, CDR1 is GTSNPN and CDR2 is SVGIG (reference sequence). Trimming took off 5 bases at V and 5 bases at J, with 18 bases between the two ends. Here the CDR3 reads CAWRTEGASYGYTF. In DNA, the CDR3 is TGTGCCTGGCGGACCGAGGGTGCCTCTTATGGCTACACCTTC.

The rearrangement joins TRBV10-3 to TRBJ2-5; 9 bases match TRBD2. The CDR3 runs 15 residues. CDR1 is ENHRY and CDR2 is SYGVKD in the germline V gene. V lost 4 bases and J lost 0; bases outside the gene matches: 3. CDR3 bases: TGTGCCATCAGTGCCGGGACTAGCTACCAAGAGACCCAGTACTTC. As protein: CAISAGTSYQETQYF.

The genes are TRBV5-4 and TRBJ2-3; TRBD2 agrees at 11 bases. The CDR3 extends over 17 amino acids. V lost 4 bases to trimming and J lost 0 bases; unmatched junction nucleotides: 7. Germline V gene data show CDR1 as SGHNT and CDR2 as YYREEE (reference sequence). The CDR3 DNA sequence: TGTGCCAGCAGCCTGGGACTAGCGGCCACTAGCACAGATACGCAGTATTTT. This translates into CASSLGLAATSTDTQYF.

This chain joins TRBV19 and TRBJ2-1; 14 nucleotides agree with TRBD2. V shed 4 bases, J shed 8 bases, and the junction held 4 bases outside the gene matches. The CDR3 extends over 15 amino acids. Germline CDR1 LNHDA, CDR2 SQIVND (reference sequence). The CDR3 reads CASSTGLAGADEQFF. In DNA form, the CDR3 reads TGTGCCAGTAGTACGGGACTAGCGGGGGCAGATGAGCAGTTCTTC.

The chain carries TRBV19 and TRBJ1-6; 10 positions match TRBD1. Per the germline V gene, CDR1 is LNHDA and CDR2 is SQIVND (reference sequence). The J segment lost 9 bases and the V segment lost 5 bases, leaving 7 bases of the junction unmatched. The CDR3 has 15 residues. CDR3 amino acids: CASSGETGGFSPLHF. CDR3 nucleotides: TGTGCCAGTAGTGGTGAGACAGGGGGCTTTTCACCCCTCCACTTT.

In this sample, this clone turned up a few times. V usage is TRBV5-1 and J usage is TRBJ2-5; TRBD2 matches at 15 bases. CDR1 is SGHRS, CDR2 YFSETQ, per germline. This CDR3 is built from 16 residues. Trimming took 4 bases from V and 1 from J; bases not matched to a gene: 2. Written as DNA, the CDR3 is TGCGCCAGCAGCATGGGACTAGCGGGGGGCCAAGAGACCCAGTACTTC. It is translated as CASSMGLAGGQETQYF.

The J gene is TRBJ2-3, the V gene TRBV9; D is unresolved. The V end lost 0 bases, the J end lost 0 bases, and 11 bases lay between the germline ends. CDR3 length equals 16 residues. CDR1 and CDR2 from the germline V gene are SGDLS and YYNGEE. Here the CDR3 DNA reads TGTGCCAGCAGCGTAGAGTTAGATCCTAGCACAGATACGCAGTATTTT. Translated, it gives CASSVELDPSTDTQYF. Full variable domain (rest looked up from reference TRBV9 and TRBJ2-3): DSGVTQTPKHLITATGQRVTLRCSPRSGDLSVYWYQQSLDQGLQFLIQYYNGEERAKGNILERFSAQQFPDLHSELNLSSLELGDSALYFCASSVELDPSTDTQYFGPGTRLTVL.